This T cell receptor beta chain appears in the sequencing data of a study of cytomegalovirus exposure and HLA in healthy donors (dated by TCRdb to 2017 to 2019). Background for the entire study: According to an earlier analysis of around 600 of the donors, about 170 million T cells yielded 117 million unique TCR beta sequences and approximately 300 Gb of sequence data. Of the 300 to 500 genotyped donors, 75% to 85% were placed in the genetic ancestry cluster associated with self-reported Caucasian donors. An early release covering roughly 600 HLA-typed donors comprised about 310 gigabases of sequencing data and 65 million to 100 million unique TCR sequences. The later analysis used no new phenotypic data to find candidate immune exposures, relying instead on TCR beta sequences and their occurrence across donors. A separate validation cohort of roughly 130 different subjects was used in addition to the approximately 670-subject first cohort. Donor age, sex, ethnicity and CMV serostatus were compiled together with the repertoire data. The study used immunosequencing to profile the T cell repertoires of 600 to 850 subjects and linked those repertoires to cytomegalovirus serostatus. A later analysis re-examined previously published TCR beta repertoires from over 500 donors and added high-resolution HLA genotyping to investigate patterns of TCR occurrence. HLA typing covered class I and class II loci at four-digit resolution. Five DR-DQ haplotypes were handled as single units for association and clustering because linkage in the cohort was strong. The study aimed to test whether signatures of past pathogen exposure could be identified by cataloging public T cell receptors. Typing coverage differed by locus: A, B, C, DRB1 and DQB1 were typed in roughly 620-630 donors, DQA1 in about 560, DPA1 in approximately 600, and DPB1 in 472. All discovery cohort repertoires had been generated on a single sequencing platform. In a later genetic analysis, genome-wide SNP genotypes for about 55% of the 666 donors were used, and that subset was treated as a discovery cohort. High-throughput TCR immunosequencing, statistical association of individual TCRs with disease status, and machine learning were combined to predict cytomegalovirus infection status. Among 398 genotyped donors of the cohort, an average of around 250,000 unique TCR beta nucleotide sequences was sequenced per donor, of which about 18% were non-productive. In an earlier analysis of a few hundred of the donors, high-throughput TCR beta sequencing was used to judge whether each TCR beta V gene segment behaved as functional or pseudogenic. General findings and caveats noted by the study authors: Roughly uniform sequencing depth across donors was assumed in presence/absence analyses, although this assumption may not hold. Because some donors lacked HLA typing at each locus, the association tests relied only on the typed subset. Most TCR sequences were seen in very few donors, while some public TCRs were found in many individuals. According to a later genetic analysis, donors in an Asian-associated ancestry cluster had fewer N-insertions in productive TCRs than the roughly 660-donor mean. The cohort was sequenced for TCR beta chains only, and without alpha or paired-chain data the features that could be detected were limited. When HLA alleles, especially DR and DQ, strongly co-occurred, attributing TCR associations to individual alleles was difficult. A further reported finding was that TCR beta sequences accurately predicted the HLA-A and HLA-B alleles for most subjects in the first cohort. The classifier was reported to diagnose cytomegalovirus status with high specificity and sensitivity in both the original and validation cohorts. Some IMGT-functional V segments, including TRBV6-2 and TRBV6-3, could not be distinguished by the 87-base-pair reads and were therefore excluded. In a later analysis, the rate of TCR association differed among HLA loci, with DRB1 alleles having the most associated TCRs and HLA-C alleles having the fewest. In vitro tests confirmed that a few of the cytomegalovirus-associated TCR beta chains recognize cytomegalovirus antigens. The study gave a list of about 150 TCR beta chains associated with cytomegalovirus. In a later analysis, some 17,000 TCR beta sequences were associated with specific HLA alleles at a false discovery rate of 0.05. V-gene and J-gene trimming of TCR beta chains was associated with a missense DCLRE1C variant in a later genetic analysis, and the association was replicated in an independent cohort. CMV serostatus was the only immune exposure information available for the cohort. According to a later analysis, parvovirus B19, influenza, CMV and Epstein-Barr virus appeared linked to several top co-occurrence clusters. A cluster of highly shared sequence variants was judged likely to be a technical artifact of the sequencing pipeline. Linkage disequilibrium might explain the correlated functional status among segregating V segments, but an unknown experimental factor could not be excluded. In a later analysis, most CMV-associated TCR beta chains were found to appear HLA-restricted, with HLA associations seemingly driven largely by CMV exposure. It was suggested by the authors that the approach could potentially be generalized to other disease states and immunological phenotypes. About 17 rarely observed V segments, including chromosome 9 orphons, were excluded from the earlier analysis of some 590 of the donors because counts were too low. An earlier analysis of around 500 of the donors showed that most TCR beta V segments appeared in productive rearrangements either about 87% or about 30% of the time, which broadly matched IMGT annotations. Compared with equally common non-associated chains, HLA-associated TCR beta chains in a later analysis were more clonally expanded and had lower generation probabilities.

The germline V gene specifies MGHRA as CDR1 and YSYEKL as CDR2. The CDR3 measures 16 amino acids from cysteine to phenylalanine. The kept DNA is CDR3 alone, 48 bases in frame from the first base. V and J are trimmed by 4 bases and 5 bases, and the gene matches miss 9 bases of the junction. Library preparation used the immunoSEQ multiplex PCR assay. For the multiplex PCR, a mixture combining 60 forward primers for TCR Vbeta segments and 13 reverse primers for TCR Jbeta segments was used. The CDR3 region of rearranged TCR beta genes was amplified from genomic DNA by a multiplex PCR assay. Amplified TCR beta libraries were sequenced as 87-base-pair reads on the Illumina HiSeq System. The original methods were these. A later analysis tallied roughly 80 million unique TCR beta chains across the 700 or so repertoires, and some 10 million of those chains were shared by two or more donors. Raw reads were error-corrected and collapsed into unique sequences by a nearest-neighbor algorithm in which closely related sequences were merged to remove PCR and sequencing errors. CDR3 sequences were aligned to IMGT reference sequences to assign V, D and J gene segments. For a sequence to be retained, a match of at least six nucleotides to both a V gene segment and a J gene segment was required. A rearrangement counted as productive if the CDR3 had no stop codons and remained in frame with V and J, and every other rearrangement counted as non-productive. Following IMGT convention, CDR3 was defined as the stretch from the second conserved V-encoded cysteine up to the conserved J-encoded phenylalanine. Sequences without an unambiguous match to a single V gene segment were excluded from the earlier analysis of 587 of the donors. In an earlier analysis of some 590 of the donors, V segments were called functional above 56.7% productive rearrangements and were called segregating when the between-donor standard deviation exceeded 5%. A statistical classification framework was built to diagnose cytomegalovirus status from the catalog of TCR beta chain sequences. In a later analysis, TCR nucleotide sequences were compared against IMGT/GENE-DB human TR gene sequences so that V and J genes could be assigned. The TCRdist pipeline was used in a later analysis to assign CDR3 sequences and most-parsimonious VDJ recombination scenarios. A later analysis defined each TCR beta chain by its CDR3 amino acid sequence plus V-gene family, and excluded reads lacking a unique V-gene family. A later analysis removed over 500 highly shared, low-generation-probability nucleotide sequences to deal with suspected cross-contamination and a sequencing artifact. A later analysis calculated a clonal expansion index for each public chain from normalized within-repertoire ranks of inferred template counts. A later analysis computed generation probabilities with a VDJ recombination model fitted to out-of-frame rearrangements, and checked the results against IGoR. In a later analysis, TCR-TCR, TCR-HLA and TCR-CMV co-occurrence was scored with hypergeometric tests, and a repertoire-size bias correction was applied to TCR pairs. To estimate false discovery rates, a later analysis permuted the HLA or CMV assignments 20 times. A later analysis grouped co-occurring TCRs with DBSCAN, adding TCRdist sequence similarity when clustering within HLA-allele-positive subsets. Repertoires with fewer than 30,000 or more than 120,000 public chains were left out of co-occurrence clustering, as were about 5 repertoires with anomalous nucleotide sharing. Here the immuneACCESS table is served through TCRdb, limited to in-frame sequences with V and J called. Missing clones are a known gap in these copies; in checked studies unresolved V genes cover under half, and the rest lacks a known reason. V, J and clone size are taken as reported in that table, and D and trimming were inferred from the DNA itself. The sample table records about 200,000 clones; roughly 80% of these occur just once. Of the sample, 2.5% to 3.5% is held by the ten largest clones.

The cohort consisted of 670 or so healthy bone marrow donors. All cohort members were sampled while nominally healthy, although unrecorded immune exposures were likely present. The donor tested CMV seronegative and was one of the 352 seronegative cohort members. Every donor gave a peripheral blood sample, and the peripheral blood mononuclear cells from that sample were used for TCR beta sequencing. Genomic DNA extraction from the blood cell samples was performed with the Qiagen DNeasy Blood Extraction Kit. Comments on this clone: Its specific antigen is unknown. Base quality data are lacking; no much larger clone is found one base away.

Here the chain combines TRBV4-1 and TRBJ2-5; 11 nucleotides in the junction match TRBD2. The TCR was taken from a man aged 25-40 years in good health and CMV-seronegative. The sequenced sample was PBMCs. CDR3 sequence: CASSRGSGGASETQYF. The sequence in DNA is TGCGCCAGCAGCCGGGGTAGCGGGGGGGCGTCGGAGACCCAGTACTTC.